Shown below are 22 T cell receptor beta chains from a single sample sequenced in a study of blood T cell repertoires in COVID-19. Sequencing used immunoSEQ multiplex PCR; TCRdb keeps in-frame clones, though not all of them. The sample comprises about 140,000 clones, around 80% of which are singletons, and less than 15% rests with the top ten. Specimen: peripheral blood. The receptors here all came from a man aged 80 or over with acute or convalescent COVID-19.

This sequence joins TRBV28 and TRBJ1-1, with 7 bases that match TRBD1. The CDR3 is 16 residues long. The trim removed 2 bases at V and 0 bases at J, leaving 6 bases unmatched. Germline assignment: CDR1 MDHEN and CDR2 SYDVKM. CDR3 loop: CASSLALGQLNTEAFF. The CDR3 DNA reads TGTGCCAGCAGTTTAGCCTTGGGACAGTTGAACACTGAAGCTTTCTTT.

CDR3 in DNA: TGTGCCAGAAGCTTAGAGGTCCATAGCGGGGGGGCGGACACCGGGGAGCTGTTTTTT. Residues: CARSLEVHSGGADTGELFF. The rearrangement joins TRBV7-5 to TRBJ2-2; the DNA was not compared with TRBD2, the D call given in the table. TRBV7-5 represents a pseudogene. The CDR3 is made up of 19 amino acids.

This clone occurred once. This chain uses TRBV5-4 with TRBJ2-5; D is undetermined. Germline V lookup: CDR1 SGHNT, CDR2 YYREEE (reference sequence). V was shortened by 1 base and J by 1 base, with 2 bases between the two germline ends. CDR3 size: 12 residues. In nucleotides, the CDR3 is TGTGCCAGCAGCTTGCTCCAAGAGACCCAGTACTTC. It specifies CASSLLQETQYF.

The count of this clone is one. The rearrangement joins TRBV19 to TRBJ2-7; possible D gene TRBD1, 5 bases. The CDR3 runs to 16 residues. The V end was cut by 2 bases, the J end by 5 bases, with 19 bases between. Germline V gene sequence: CDR1 LNHDA, CDR2 SQIVND (reference sequence). CDR3 DNA sequence: TGTGCCAGTAGTATACTTGGTAACAGGCCGGTGGACGAGCAGTACTTC. Protein sequence: CASSILGNRPVDEQYF.

V is TRBV3-1 (or the pseudogene TRBV3-2) and J is TRBJ2-1, with 16 nucleotides matching TRBD2. Germline loops: CDR1 LGHDT, CDR2 YNNKEL (reference sequence). V trimming: 3 bases; J trimming: 15 bases; junction bases outside the gene matches: 5. This CDR3 region has 14 residues. CDR3 sequence reads: CASSQGLAGGPGFF. The CDR3 nucleotides are TGTGCCAGCAGCCAGGGACTAGCGGGGGGGCCGGGGTTCTTC.

CDR3 in DNA: TGTGCCAGCTCCGAGGGGGCTAACACCATATATTTT. Translated: CASSEGANTIYF. V usage is TRBV6-5 and J usage is TRBJ1-3; 7 positions agree with TRBD1. CDR3 size: 12 residues. CDR1 and CDR2 from the germline V gene are MNHEY and SVGAGI. Trimming took 8 bases from V and 7 from J; bases not matched to a gene: 5.

The V call is TRBV4-1, the J call TRBJ1-2, with TRBD1 matching 10 bases. The CDR3 is made up of 16 amino acids. CDR1 is MGHRA, CDR2 YSYEKL, per germline. Trimming took 0 bases from V and 7 from J; bases not matched to a gene: 8. CDR3 in amino acids: CASSQDPRQGAFGYTF. The CDR3 DNA reads TGCGCCAGCAGCCAAGATCCGCGACAGGGGGCCTTTGGCTACACCTTC.

J is TRBJ1-5 and V is TRBV28; 11 nucleotides agree with TRBD1. The CDR3 totals 16 residues. Per the germline V gene, CDR1 is MDHEN and CDR2 is SYDVKM. V lost 3 bases, J lost 5 bases, and 6 bases stayed unmatched. The CDR3 region has the DNA TGTGCCAGCAGTTTCCTGGACAGGGGGCACGATCAGCCCCAGCATTTT. This encodes CASSFLDRGHDQPQHF.

The gene calls are TRBV7-2 and TRBJ1-6, with 7 bases identical to TRBD1. V was pared by 3 bases and J by 7 bases, with 6 bases of the junction left unmatched. CDR1 is SGHTA and CDR2 is FQGNSA in the germline V gene. The CDR3 has 15 residues. CDR3 in DNA: TGTGCCAGCAGCTTTGTGACAGGGTTGAATTCACCCCTCCACTTT. Its translation is CASSFVTGLNSPLHF.

This clone has a handful of counts. This rearrangement joins TRBV5-5 to TRBJ1-6; D gene uncertain. The CDR3 is made up of 14 amino acids. The germline V gene has CDR1 SGHKS and CDR2 YYEKEE (reference sequence). Trimming took off 2 bases at V and 5 bases at J, with 8 bases between the two ends. The CDR3 is CASSFMSDNSPLHF. The CDR3 nucleotides read TGTGCCAGCAGCTTCATGAGTGATAATTCACCCCTCCACTTT.

The chain has TRBV14 and TRBJ1-6; D may be TRBD1 (6 bases). Germline V CDR1 and CDR2: SGHDN, FVKESK. The CDR3 runs 14 residues. V lost 6 bases, J lost 9 bases, and 15 bases lay in between. The DNA for the CDR3 is TGTGCCAGCAGGAATACAGGGTGGGGTTCACCCCTCCACTTT. This translates into CASRNTGWGSPLHF. Complete variable domain (other parts from reference TRBV14 and TRBJ1-6): EAGVTQFPSHSVIEKGQTVTLRCDPISGHDNLYWYRRVMGKEIKFLLHFVKESKQDESGMPNNRFLAERTGGTYSTLKVQPAELEDSGVYFCASRNTGWGSPLHFGNGTRLTVT.

The count of this clone is one. The chain is built from TRBV5-1 and TRBJ2-5; 7 bases map to TRBD2. Per germline, CDR1 SGHRS and CDR2 YFSETQ. The CDR3 has 15 residues. V dropped 7 bases and J dropped 1; count of bases not matched to a gene: 10. The CDR3 sequence: CASGRAPRGQETQYF. The CDR3 DNA sequence: TGCGCCAGCGGGAGGGCGCCTCGGGGCCAAGAGACCCAGTACTTC.

This clone has just a few counts. This chain links TRBV10-2 with TRBJ2-7, with 7 positions matching TRBD1. Germline V gene lookup returns CDR1 WSHSY and CDR2 SAAADI. With V trimmed by 5 bases and J by 2 bases, 6 bases remained unmatched. The CDR3 totals 14 residues. CDR3 nucleotides: TGCGCCAGCAGTCCCGGGACAGAACCCTACGAGCAGTACTTC. Its translation: CASSPGTEPYEQYF.

This sequence joins TRBV27 and TRBJ1-5; D uncertain. V dropped 6 bases and J dropped 0 bases, with 9 bases sitting between them. In germline, CDR1 is MNHEY, CDR2 SMNVEV (reference sequence). There are 14 residues in the CDR3. The CDR3 DNA is TGTGCCAGCAGCCAACCGGGTAGCAATCAGCCCCAGCATTTT. It specifies CASSQPGSNQPQHF.

The J gene is TRBJ1-3, the V gene TRBV10-3, with D maybe TRBD1 (5 bases). Germline CDR1 ENHRY, CDR2 SYGVKD. The CDR3 totals 11 residues. V gave up 5 bases and J gave up 8 bases, with 7 bases separating them. CDR3 coding DNA: TGTGCCATCAGTACGGGGGACACCATATATTTT. The encoded protein is CAISTGDTIYF.

This sequence joins TRBV27 and TRBJ1-1; D possibly corresponds to TRBD1 (6 bases). Germline lookup yields CDR1 MNHEY and CDR2 SMNVEV (reference sequence). V was shortened by 5 bases and J by 2 bases, with 15 bases between the two germline ends. CDR3 size: 15 residues. This CDR3 is CASSPWGRGNTEAFF. In DNA, the CDR3 is TGTGCCAGCAGTCCCTGGGGGCGCGGTAACACTGAAGCTTTCTTT.

The genes are TRBV6-5 and TRBJ2-2; 8 bases are a match to TRBD1. Losses at the gene ends were 5 bases for V and 1 base for J; bases not matched to a gene: 3. Germline V gene lookup returns CDR1 MNHEY and CDR2 SVGAGI. This CDR3 is built from 15 residues. CDR3 in DNA: TGTGCCAGCAGTAGACAGGGGCGGAACACCGGGGAGCTGTTTTTT. Translated, it gives CASSRQGRNTGELFF.

The V and J genes are TRBV2 and TRBJ1-2; D is undetermined. With 7 bases removed from V and 0 bases from J, the gap between germline ends came to 18 bases. CDR3 length: 16 residues. Germline values: CDR1 SNHLY, CDR2 FYNNEI. CDR3 protein: CASTTVRTETNYGYTF. CDR3 coding DNA: TGTGCCAGCACTACTGTCCGCACAGAAACTAACTATGGCTACACCTTC.

The genes are TRBV19 and TRBJ2-2, with a weak D call TRBD1 (6 bases). V lost 6 bases to trimming and J lost 7 bases, with 9 bases between them. Germline CDR1 reads LNHDA; CDR2 reads SQIVND (reference sequence). The CDR3 totals 12 residues. The DNA for the CDR3 is TGTGCCAGTAGAACAGGGCTCGGGGAGCTGTTTTTT. This encodes CASRTGLGELFF.

The chain has TRBV2 and TRBJ2-1; 8 nucleotides align to TRBD1. CDR1 is SNHLY, CDR2 FYNNEI, per germline. CDR3 size: 13 residues. V gave up 7 bases and J gave up 10 bases; unmatched junction bases: 9. CDR3 sequence: CASNSDRVNEQFF. CDR3 bases: TGTGCCAGCAATTCGGACAGGGTAAACGAGCAGTTCTTC.

V gene TRBV30 combines with J gene TRBJ1-1, with a weak D call TRBD1 (5 bases). The germline CDR1 and CDR2 sequences are GTSNPN and SVGIG (reference sequence). Trimming left V 3 bases short and J 6 bases short, with 11 bases between. CDR3 length: 12 amino acids. Here the CDR3 reads CAWSPETAEAFF. The CDR3 nucleotides read TGTGCCTGGAGCCCCGAGACAGCTGAAGCTTTCTTT. The full variable domain, completed using reference TRBV30 and TRBJ1-1, is SQTIHQWPATLVQPVGSPLSLECTVEGTSNPNLYWYRQAAGRGLQLLFYSVGIGQISSEVPQNLSASRPQDRQFILSSKKLLLSDSGFYLCAWSPETAEAFFGQGTRLTVV.

The rearrangement joins TRBV11-2 to TRBJ2-7, with D unresolved. The CDR3 totals 15 residues. V lost 1 base, J lost 0 bases, and 10 bases lay in between. CDR1 SGHAT and CDR2 FQNNGV come from the germline V gene. The CDR3 loop reads CASSLGPLPSYEQYF. CDR3 DNA: TGTGCCAGCAGCTTAGGTCCACTGCCCTCCTACGAGCAGTACTTC.